This T cell receptor beta chain was identified in a study of monozygotic twins with inflammatory bowel disease (dated by TCRdb to between 2018 and 2021). For context, the study as a whole: The complete study included 28 monozygotic twin pairs: 19 IBD-discordant Danish pairs and nine German pairs, of which four were IBD-concordant and five were IBD-discordant. Each individual had, on average, about 151 000 unique TCRalpha sequences and 181 000 unique TCRbeta sequences available for analysis. The search for disease-associated traits relied mainly on comparing IBD patients with their genetically identical healthy co-twins within discordant pairs.

Summary of the overall study and its limitations: Fewer clonotypes were shared with other individuals by IBD patients than by healthy twins, most markedly in patients showing signs of disease activity. No difference in repertoire similarity was observed between concordant and discordant twins, possibly owing to limited statistical power. A decrease in TCRbeta repertoire diversity, as measured by inverse Simpson index, was observed in IBD patients compared with their healthy co-twins. No single strong signal or clonotype linked to IBD turned up in the results, so the idea that one exists was not supported. Different T cell subtypes could not be distinguished in the analysis. Background noise and inter-individual variability may have been introduced into the repertoires by the differing immunosuppressive treatments among patients.

Libraries came from 5' RACE. Preparation of each TCR library used roughly 3.5 ug of total RNA. cDNA was synthesized with SMARTScribe reverse transcriptase in eight separate reactions per sample. During cDNA synthesis, template switching was used to introduce unique molecular identifiers that contained a 6-nucleotide sample barcode. TCRalpha and TCRbeta cDNA was amplified by two nested PCRs of approximately 17 and 9 cycles, with bead purification after each PCR. Before amplification, the cDNA was both treated with uracil DNA-glycosylase and purified with the QIAquick PCR purification kit. In the second PCR, Illumina TruSeq-compatible adapters and sample-specific barcodes were added. Library quality and concentration were assessed using TapeStation and Qubit, and 5 ng of each library was pooled. The pooled libraries were sequenced with 2 x 100 bp reads and custom sequencing primers on an Illumina HiSeq2500 single-index Rapid Run. The original pipeline was this. UMI-based consensus assembly with MiGEC version 1.2.6 was used to correct PCR and sequencing errors. V(D)J alignment, clonotype assembly and CDR3 extraction were performed with MiXCR version 2.1.1. Normalisation of gene usage, clonotype sharing and MAIT/NKT TCR abundance was achieved by analysing the top 1000, 10 000 and 20 000 clonotypes per sample. After downsampling to 27 000 UMIs, diversity was calculated as the inverse Simpson index using the vegan R package. Paired Mann-Whitney U tests were applied to discordant twin pairs, with Benjamini-Hochberg correction for multiple testing. TCRdb reprocessed the raw reads; every CDR3 protein sequence is a single record, and DNA is not supplied. The V and J calls come from TCRdb's annotation, not from the publication. In this sample's table one finds a few hundred thousand distinct CDR3 sequences. Roughly 2.6% of the sample rests with the top ten.

On this clonotype itself: Its antigen is unknown.

The CDR3 sequence holds 12 residues, the cysteine and phenylalanine included. Only the protein is on record. From each donor, an approximately 2.5 ml peripheral blood sample was drawn into PAXgene tubes and stored at -80 degrees C. Without T cell sorting, total RNA was isolated from whole blood using the PAXgene blood miRNA kit on an automated QIAcube. Deep TCRalpha and TCRbeta repertoire profiling with unique molecular barcoding was performed on peripheral blood of monozygotic twin pairs concordant or discordant for inflammatory bowel disease. Smoking habits were recorded for all twin pairs, with individuals classified as current, former or never smokers.

The sequence derives from a human donor with ulcerative colitis or Crohn's disease, or a healthy co-twin of an affected twin (not recorded which). The rearranged segments are TRBV12-3 or TRBV12-4 and TRBJ2-5. Sample: blood. This receptor has the CDR3 CASSLDLGTQYF.